What follows are 3 T cell receptor beta chains derived from one specimen sequenced in a study of T cells in Graves' hyperthyroidism and ophthalmopathy. The investigators amplified TCR beta CDR3 regions from RNA transcripts. The TCR CDR3 first-round RT-PCR relied on the HTBI primer set. TCRdb itself ran the multiplex PCR reads through MiXCR, one entry per CDR3 protein. The data contain around 250,000 distinct CDR3 sequences, about 14% of them singletons. Sequenced sample: blood. The receptors come from a woman aged 40-49 years with Graves' hyperthyroidism that later progressed to Graves' ophthalmopathy.

This clonotype has ten or more counts. This chain uses TRBV2 with TRBJ2-5, with D possibly being TRBD1 or TRBD2 (5 bases each). V was pared by 4 bases and J by 2 bases, with 11 bases between. From germline, CDR1 is SNHLY and CDR2 FYNNEI. The CDR3 has 14 residues. The CDR3: CASSGGTEQETQYF. The CDR3, as DNA: TGTGCCAGCAGTGGGGGGACGGAACAAGAGACCCAGTACTTC.

This clonotype was counted only a few times. The J gene is TRBJ2-5, the V gene TRBV28; 9 nucleotides align to TRBD1. Trimming took 5 bases from V and 7 from J; bases not matched to a gene: 8. The CDR3 spans 14 residues. Germline values: CDR1 MDHEN, CDR2 SYDVKM. CDR3 in amino acids: CASSRRDREGTQYF. CDR3 DNA: TGTGCCAGCAGTCGCCGGGACAGGGAAGGGACCCAGTACTTC.

This clonotype was observed many times. The chain uses TRBV10-3 and TRBJ2-3; 11 positions match TRBD2. Trimming removed 3 bases from V and 1 base from J; junction bases left unmatched: 0. The CDR3 sequence is 15 residues long. Germline CDR1 ENHRY, CDR2 SYGVKD. In DNA form, the CDR3 reads TGTGCCATCAGTGAACTAGCGGGGGGCACAGATACGCAGTATTTT. Residues: CAISELAGGTDTQYF.